This is a list of T cell receptor beta chains from one sample in a study of blood T cell repertoires in COVID-19. Only in-frame clones appear in the TCRdb table, and some are missing; sequencing was by immunoSEQ multiplex PCR. The repertoire holds 55,000 to 65,000 clones, with 78% as singletons. The material sequenced was peripheral blood. These receptor sequences come from a human donor in a cohort sampled during active COVID-19. Both conserved end residues are part of each CDR3. Each record gives: V gene, clone size, J gene, D gene, CDR3 DNA, CDR3 protein. A D gene is named only where the DNA matches it firmly. Not every row has a clone size; where given, it reads once, few, many or a size class.

v_gene: TRBV6-2/TRBV6-3; abundance: -; j_gene: TRBJ2-7; d_gene: -; CDR3nt: TGTGCCAGCAGTTACCCCCGGTCCTACGAGCAGTACTTC; CDR3aa: CASSYPRSYEQYF
v_gene: TRBV4-1; abundance: -; j_gene: TRBJ2-7; d_gene: TRBD1; CDR3nt: TGCGCCAGCAGCCAGGGACAGAACTACGAGCAGTACTTC; CDR3aa: CASSQGQNYEQYF
v_gene: TRBV7-3; abundance: -; j_gene: TRBJ2-1; d_gene: -; CDR3nt: TGTGCCAGCAGCTTACACAGGGATGGGAATGAGCAGTTCTTC; CDR3aa: CASSLHRDGNEQFF
v_gene: TRBV4-3; abundance: -; j_gene: TRBJ2-7; d_gene: -; CDR3nt: TGCGCCAGCAGTCTCAGGATGGGACATCCTGACGAGCAGTACTTC; CDR3aa: CASSLRMGHPDEQYF
v_gene: TRBV11-2; abundance: once; j_gene: TRBJ2-5; d_gene: -; CDR3nt: TGTGCCAGCTTAGGGGGAGAGACCCAGTACTTC; CDR3aa: CASLGGETQYF
v_gene: TRBV7-2; abundance: -; j_gene: TRBJ2-7; d_gene: -; CDR3nt: TGTGCCAGCAGCTCCCGTCCAGACTACGAGCAGTACTTC; CDR3aa: CASSSRPDYEQYF
v_gene: TRBV29-1; abundance: -; j_gene: TRBJ1-1; d_gene: -; CDR3nt: TGCAGCGTTATAGGAGGGAGGGGAAGCACTGAAGCTTTCTTT; CDR3aa: CSVIGGRGSTEAFF
v_gene: TRBV7-2; abundance: -; j_gene: TRBJ1-1; d_gene: -; CDR3nt: TGTGCCAGCAGCTTGCAGGGGAACCCTGAAGCTTTCTTT; CDR3aa: CASSLQGNPEAFF
v_gene: TRBV28; abundance: -; j_gene: TRBJ1-1; d_gene: -; CDR3nt: TGTGCCAGCAGTTTTTTACAGAACACTGAAGCTTTCTTT; CDR3aa: CASSFLQNTEAFF
v_gene: TRBV28; abundance: -; j_gene: TRBJ2-5; d_gene: TRBD1; CDR3nt: TGTGCCAGCAGCCCCGCCGGGACAGTCCAAGAGACCCAGTACTTC; CDR3aa: CASSPAGTVQETQYF
v_gene: TRBV2; abundance: -; j_gene: TRBJ2-7; d_gene: TRBD2; CDR3nt: TGTGCCAGCCGGAAGGGCGGGAGCGAGCAGTACTTC; CDR3aa: CASRKGGSEQYF
v_gene: TRBV6-5; abundance: -; j_gene: TRBJ2-2; d_gene: -; CDR3nt: TGTGCCAGCAGCAGGGCAGGGGACACCGGGGAGCTGTTTTTT; CDR3aa: CASSRAGDTGELFF
v_gene: TRBV7-2; abundance: -; j_gene: TRBJ2-4; d_gene: TRBD2; CDR3nt: TGTGCCAGCAGCTTGTTAGCGGGGGGGCCGAAGAACATTCAGTACTTC; CDR3aa: CASSLLAGGPKNIQYF
v_gene: TRBV7-9; abundance: -; j_gene: TRBJ2-1; d_gene: TRBD2; CDR3nt: TGTGCCAACATAGCGGGAGGGAAACACCCCTACAATGAGCAGTTCTTC; CDR3aa: CANIAGGKHPYNEQFF
v_gene: TRBV3-1/TRBV3-2; abundance: -; j_gene: TRBJ2-7; d_gene: -; CDR3nt: TGTGCCAGCAGCCAAGAACGGTGGGGCGGCTCCTACGAGCAGTACTTC; CDR3aa: CASSQERWGGSYEQYF
v_gene: TRBV4-2; abundance: -; j_gene: TRBJ2-1; d_gene: TRBD2; CDR3nt: TGTGCCAGCAGCCAAGTAGCGGGAGGGTGGGATGAGCAGTTCTTC; CDR3aa: CASSQVAGGWDEQFF
v_gene: TRBV10-3; abundance: -; j_gene: TRBJ1-1; d_gene: -; CDR3nt: TGTGCCATCAGTGAGTCTACAGGGTCGAACACTGAAGCTTTCTTT; CDR3aa: CAISESTGSNTEAFF
v_gene: TRBV3-1/TRBV3-2; abundance: -; j_gene: TRBJ2-2; d_gene: -; CDR3nt: TGTGCCAGCAGCCTTGGGACAACGAACACCGGGGAGCTGTTTTTT; CDR3aa: CASSLGTTNTGELFF
v_gene: TRBV12-3/TRBV12-4; abundance: -; j_gene: TRBJ1-2; d_gene: -; CDR3nt: TGTGCCAGCAGCCGTGACAGAAACTATGGCTACACCTTC; CDR3aa: CASSRDRNYGYTF
v_gene: TRBV6-2/TRBV6-3; abundance: -; j_gene: TRBJ2-7; d_gene: TRBD1; CDR3nt: TGTGCCAGCAGTAACCCCTCCGGGACAGGCGTTTTC; CDR3aa: CASSNPSGTGVF
v_gene: TRBV9; abundance: -; j_gene: TRBJ1-5; d_gene: -; CDR3nt: TGTGCCAGCTCGGACAGAAATCAGCCCCAGCATTTT; CDR3aa: CASSDRNQPQHF
v_gene: TRBV19; abundance: few; j_gene: TRBJ1-1; d_gene: -; CDR3nt: TGTGCCAGTAGTATTCGACTCGGGGGGGAGAACACTGAAGCTTTCTTT; CDR3aa: CASSIRLGGENTEAFF
v_gene: TRBV18; abundance: -; j_gene: TRBJ1-6; d_gene: -; CDR3nt: TGTGCCAGCTCACCTACCACAGGGAACGCTTCACCCCTCCACTTT; CDR3aa: CASSPTTGNASPLHF
v_gene: TRBV5-1; abundance: -; j_gene: TRBJ1-2; d_gene: -; CDR3nt: TGCGCCAGCAGCCCCGAACAGGGAATGATCTATGGCTACACCTTC; CDR3aa: CASSPEQGMIYGYTF
v_gene: TRBV6-2/TRBV6-3; abundance: -; j_gene: TRBJ2-7; d_gene: TRBD1; CDR3nt: TGTGCCAGCAGTTACCCTAAGGACAGGCCCCTCTCCTACGAGCAGTACTTC; CDR3aa: CASSYPKDRPLSYEQYF
v_gene: TRBV6-1; abundance: once; j_gene: TRBJ1-3; d_gene: -; CDR3nt: TGTGCCAGCAGTGAAAGTGGTATTACATCTGGAAACACCATATATTTT; CDR3aa: CASSESGITSGNTIYF
v_gene: TRBV11-3; abundance: -; j_gene: TRBJ2-5; d_gene: -; CDR3nt: TGTGCCAGCAGCTTAGGTAGCGGTTCAAGGAGGGAGACCCAGTACTTC; CDR3aa: CASSLGSGSRRETQYF
v_gene: TRBV19; abundance: few; j_gene: TRBJ1-5; d_gene: -; CDR3nt: TGTGCCAGTAGTATAGGGCCCGGGCAGCCCCAGCATTTT; CDR3aa: CASSIGPGQPQHF
v_gene: TRBV6-2/TRBV6-3; abundance: -; j_gene: TRBJ1-5; d_gene: -; CDR3nt: TGTGCCAGCAGTTACGGGCAGGTCAGCAATCAGCCCCAGCATTTT; CDR3aa: CASSYGQVSNQPQHF
v_gene: TRBV6-5; abundance: -; j_gene: TRBJ1-6; d_gene: TRBD1; CDR3nt: TGTGCCAGCAGTTCCAGGGGGAATTCACCCCTCCACTTT; CDR3aa: CASSSRGNSPLHF
v_gene: TRBV2; abundance: -; j_gene: TRBJ2-5; d_gene: TRBD2; CDR3nt: TGTGCCAGCAAGCCGGGGGGTGGGGAGACCCAGTACTTC; CDR3aa: CASKPGGGETQYF
v_gene: TRBV3-1/TRBV3-2; abundance: -; j_gene: TRBJ2-3; d_gene: TRBD2; CDR3nt: TGTGCCAGCAGCCACCGGGGGCTAGCGGGAGGTCGGGATACGCAGTATTTT; CDR3aa: CASSHRGLAGGRDTQYF
v_gene: TRBV20-1; abundance: -; j_gene: TRBJ1-1; d_gene: -; CDR3nt: TGCAGTGCTAGTGCACAAACGATGAACACTGAAGCTTTCTTT; CDR3aa: CSASAQTMNTEAFF
v_gene: TRBV6-6; abundance: -; j_gene: TRBJ1-1; d_gene: TRBD1; CDR3nt: TGTGCCAGCAGCACGTGGACAGGCCGCATGAACACTGAAGCTTTCTTT; CDR3aa: CASSTWTGRMNTEAFF
v_gene: TRBV7-2; abundance: -; j_gene: TRBJ2-3; d_gene: -; CDR3nt: TGTGCCAGCAGCTCGCACAACACAGATACGCAGTATTTT; CDR3aa: CASSSHNTDTQYF
v_gene: TRBV4-1; abundance: once; j_gene: TRBJ2-7; d_gene: TRBD2; CDR3nt: TGCGCCAGCAGCCAAGCCCTTAGCGGGGGTAGCTCCTACGAGCAGTACTTC; CDR3aa: CASSQALSGGSSYEQYF
v_gene: TRBV5-1; abundance: -; j_gene: TRBJ2-1; d_gene: TRBD2; CDR3nt: TGCGCCAGCAGCCCCCGGGGACTAGCGGGAAACAATGAGCAGTTCTTC; CDR3aa: CASSPRGLAGNNEQFF
v_gene: TRBV7-9; abundance: -; j_gene: TRBJ1-1; d_gene: -; CDR3nt: TGTGCCAGCAGCCCACAGGCGGACACTGAAGCTTTCTTT; CDR3aa: CASSPQADTEAFF
v_gene: TRBV18; abundance: -; j_gene: TRBJ2-1; d_gene: TRBD2; CDR3nt: TGTGCCAGCTTCGGACTAGCGGGAGCTGAGCAGTTCTTC; CDR3aa: CASFGLAGAEQFF
v_gene: TRBV15; abundance: -; j_gene: TRBJ2-5; d_gene: TRBD2; CDR3nt: TGTGCCACCAGCAGAGGAATAAGGACTAGCGGGAAAGCGGCAAGGGAGACCCAGTACTTC; CDR3aa: CATSRGIRTSGKAARETQYF
v_gene: TRBV2; abundance: -; j_gene: TRBJ2-7; d_gene: TRBD1; CDR3nt: TGTGCCAGCAGCGTCGACAGGGCACCCGAGCAGTACTTC; CDR3aa: CASSVDRAPEQYF
v_gene: TRBV7-2; abundance: few; j_gene: TRBJ1-6; d_gene: -; CDR3nt: TGTGCCAGCAGCTTAGTACAGGCCACTAATTCACCCCTCCACTTT; CDR3aa: CASSLVQATNSPLHF
v_gene: TRBV7-4; abundance: -; j_gene: TRBJ1-3; d_gene: TRBD1; CDR3nt: TGTGCCAGCAGCCTCACAGGGGGAGGAAACACCATATATTTT; CDR3aa: CASSLTGGGNTIYF
v_gene: TRBV15; abundance: -; j_gene: TRBJ1-5; d_gene: -; CDR3nt: TGTGCCACCAGCAGATATCTCGGTCAGCCCCAGCATTTT; CDR3aa: CATSRYLGQPQHF
v_gene: TRBV9; abundance: -; j_gene: TRBJ1-2; d_gene: TRBD1; CDR3nt: TGTGCCAGCAGCGTAGCTATTCGCACAGGGGGCGTTGACTATGGCTACACCTTC; CDR3aa: CASSVAIRTGGVDYGYTF
v_gene: TRBV7-9; abundance: -; j_gene: TRBJ2-1; d_gene: -; CDR3nt: TGTGCCAGCAGACGCGTTGAGTCCAATGAGCAGTTCTTC; CDR3aa: CASRRVESNEQFF
v_gene: TRBV11-3; abundance: -; j_gene: TRBJ1-2; d_gene: -; CDR3nt: TGTGCCAGCAGCTTAGCGGGGAATGGCTACACCTTC; CDR3aa: CASSLAGNGYTF
v_gene: TRBV2; abundance: -; j_gene: TRBJ1-6; d_gene: TRBD1; CDR3nt: TGTGCCAGCAGTCCGGGGACAGGGGTATCACCCCTCCACTTT; CDR3aa: CASSPGTGVSPLHF
v_gene: TRBV28; abundance: -; j_gene: TRBJ2-1; d_gene: TRBD2; CDR3nt: TGTGCCAGCAGTTTGACCCCCTTTTCTAGCGGGAGGGATGGGCAGTTCTTC; CDR3aa: CASSLTPFSSGRDGQFF
v_gene: TRBV7-9; abundance: -; j_gene: TRBJ2-7; d_gene: -; CDR3nt: TGTGCCAGCAGCTTAGGTCCAGGGCCAGCCTACGAGCAGTACTTC; CDR3aa: CASSLGPGPAYEQYF
v_gene: TRBV21-1; abundance: -; j_gene: TRBJ2-5; d_gene: -; CDR3nt: TGTGCCAGCAGCTCGTGGGCCAGACAAGAGACCCAGTACTTC; CDR3aa: CASSSWARQETQYF
v_gene: TRBV3-1/TRBV3-2; abundance: few; j_gene: TRBJ1-2; d_gene: -; CDR3nt: TGTGCCAGCAGCTCTAGCGGGTGGGGCTACACCTTC; CDR3aa: CASSSSGWGYTF
v_gene: TRBV5-1; abundance: -; j_gene: TRBJ2-3; d_gene: TRBD1; CDR3nt: TGCGCCAGCAGCTGGACAGGCACCCGTACCACAGATACGCAGTATTTT; CDR3aa: CASSWTGTRTTDTQYF
v_gene: TRBV5-1; abundance: -; j_gene: TRBJ2-5; d_gene: TRBD2; CDR3nt: TGCGCCAGCAGCCCGGGAGGAGCGGGGGTCGAGGAGACCCAGTACTTC; CDR3aa: CASSPGGAGVEETQYF
v_gene: TRBV7-2; abundance: -; j_gene: TRBJ1-6; d_gene: TRBD1; CDR3nt: TGTGCCAGCAGACCGGACAGGGGAGGGTCACCCCTCCACTTT; CDR3aa: CASRPDRGGSPLHF
v_gene: TRBV30; abundance: -; j_gene: TRBJ2-1; d_gene: TRBD2; CDR3nt: TGTGCCTACAAACTAGCGGGAGTCTACAATGAGCAGTTCTTC; CDR3aa: CAYKLAGVYNEQFF
v_gene: TRBV6-5; abundance: -; j_gene: TRBJ1-2; d_gene: -; CDR3nt: TGTGCCAGCAATCTCTTCTATGGCTACACCTTC; CDR3aa: CASNLFYGYTF
v_gene: TRBV18; abundance: -; j_gene: TRBJ2-1; d_gene: TRBD2; CDR3nt: TGTGCCAGCTCACCACCCAGCGGGGGGTTGGGTGAGCAGTTCTTC; CDR3aa: CASSPPSGGLGEQFF
v_gene: TRBV19; abundance: -; j_gene: TRBJ1-5; d_gene: TRBD1; CDR3nt: TGTGCCAGTAGTAGCCGGGGACAGGGGTTCCATCAGCCCCAGCATTTT; CDR3aa: CASSSRGQGFHQPQHF
v_gene: TRBV2; abundance: -; j_gene: TRBJ2-3; d_gene: -; CDR3nt: TGTGCCAGCAGTGAATTCGGAGGGACCGGGCGGACAGATACGCAGTATTTT; CDR3aa: CASSEFGGTGRTDTQYF